This T cell receptor beta chain was found in a study of preoperative IRX-2 immunotherapy in early breast cancer. The treatment is: preoperative locoregional IRX-2 cytokine immunotherapy. Patients received preoperative, locoregional IRX-2 cytokine immunotherapy in a phase Ib study. CDR1 and CDR2 from the germline V gene are SGHNT and YENEEA. The CDR3 loop spans 15 amino acids. V was clipped by 1 base and J by 2 bases, with 11 bases between them. Using immunoSEQ multiplex PCR, the repertoire was profiled, and TCRdb retains in-frame clones only, with some absent. The sample records approximately 27,000 clones, approximately 78% being singletons.

This specimen consisted of lymph node tissue, obtained after IRX-2 immunotherapy. The TCR was taken from a human donor with breast cancer. The chain links TRBV11-3 to TRBJ2-5; the D gene is possibly TRBD1 (5 bases). CDR3 sequence (DNA): TGTGCCAGCAGCTTAGTAGGGGCGAGTCAAGAGACCCAGTACTTC. This translates into CASSLVGASQETQYF.